This TCR beta chain was recorded in a study of CD8+CD57+ T cells in acquired aplastic anemia. Notes on the study in general: A set of about 28 CD8+ CDR3 sequences was shared between patients and controls, and these sequences appeared highly expressed in patients. With respect to CD8+ Simpson's diversity, patients and controls did not differ significantly.

Losses at the gene ends were 5 bases for V and 4 bases for J; bases not matched to a gene: 8. Germline CDR1 and CDR2: SGHAT and FQNNGV. CDR3 length equals 15 residues. Sequencing involved patients with CD8+CD57+ cell expansion previously shown by flow cytometry. This clonotype came up many times. The antigen is not known. For CDR3 and TCR beta VDJ profiling, genomic DNA was the template used. Using its own MiXCR run on the reads, TCRdb lists one record per CDR3 protein. The table has around 180,000 distinct CDR3 sequences, roughly 50% seen once. Material for sequencing was sorted CD4+, CD8+, or CD8+CD57+ T cells (not recorded which) from PBMCs. The receptor comes from a human donor with aplastic anemia. This rearrangement joins TRBV11-2 to TRBJ2-5; the match to TRBD2 covers 9 bases. The CDR3: CASSPGTSLRETQYF. The CDR3, as DNA: TGTGCCAGCAGCCCCGGGACTAGCCTCCGAGAGACCCAGTACTTC.